This T cell receptor (beta chain) was documented in a study of regulatory T cells in long-lasting Graves disease. Notes on the study in general: Persistent cases favored TRBV28, TRBJ1-2 and TRBJ2-5.

This clonotype was observed at least ten times. As yet, its antigen is unknown. Relying on iRepertoire HTBI primers and Arm-PCR of CDR3 regions, the team built TCR beta libraries. TCRdb re-derived calls from the multiplex PCR reads in MiXCR, one entry per CDR3 protein. The sample has a few hundred thousand distinct CDR3 sequences, 13% seen once. Germline V CDR1 and CDR2: MNHEY, SMNVEV (reference sequence). This CDR3 comprises 14 residues. The V and J ends lost 8 bases and 2 bases respectively, with 16 bases between them. Time point of the sample: newly diagnosed GD, antithyroid drugs for less than 3 months. PBMC-extracted RNA yielded the TCR library. It was American Thyroid Association guidelines that determined Graves' disease diagnosis. From an endocrinology department in Xi'an, China, came the patients. These data also featured in a second study, about T cells in Graves' hyperthyroidism and ophthalmopathy.

The V gene is TRBV27, the J gene TRBJ2-7; D might be TRBD2 (7 bases). The receptor comes from a young man with Graves disease. Here the sequenced sample was peripheral blood mononuclear cells (PBMCs), taken at new diagnosis, from a patient treated with antithyroid drugs. The CDR3 spells CASRGRELAYEQYF. The CDR3 DNA reads as TGTGCCAGCCGGGGGCGGGAGCTGGCCTACGAGCAGTACTTC.